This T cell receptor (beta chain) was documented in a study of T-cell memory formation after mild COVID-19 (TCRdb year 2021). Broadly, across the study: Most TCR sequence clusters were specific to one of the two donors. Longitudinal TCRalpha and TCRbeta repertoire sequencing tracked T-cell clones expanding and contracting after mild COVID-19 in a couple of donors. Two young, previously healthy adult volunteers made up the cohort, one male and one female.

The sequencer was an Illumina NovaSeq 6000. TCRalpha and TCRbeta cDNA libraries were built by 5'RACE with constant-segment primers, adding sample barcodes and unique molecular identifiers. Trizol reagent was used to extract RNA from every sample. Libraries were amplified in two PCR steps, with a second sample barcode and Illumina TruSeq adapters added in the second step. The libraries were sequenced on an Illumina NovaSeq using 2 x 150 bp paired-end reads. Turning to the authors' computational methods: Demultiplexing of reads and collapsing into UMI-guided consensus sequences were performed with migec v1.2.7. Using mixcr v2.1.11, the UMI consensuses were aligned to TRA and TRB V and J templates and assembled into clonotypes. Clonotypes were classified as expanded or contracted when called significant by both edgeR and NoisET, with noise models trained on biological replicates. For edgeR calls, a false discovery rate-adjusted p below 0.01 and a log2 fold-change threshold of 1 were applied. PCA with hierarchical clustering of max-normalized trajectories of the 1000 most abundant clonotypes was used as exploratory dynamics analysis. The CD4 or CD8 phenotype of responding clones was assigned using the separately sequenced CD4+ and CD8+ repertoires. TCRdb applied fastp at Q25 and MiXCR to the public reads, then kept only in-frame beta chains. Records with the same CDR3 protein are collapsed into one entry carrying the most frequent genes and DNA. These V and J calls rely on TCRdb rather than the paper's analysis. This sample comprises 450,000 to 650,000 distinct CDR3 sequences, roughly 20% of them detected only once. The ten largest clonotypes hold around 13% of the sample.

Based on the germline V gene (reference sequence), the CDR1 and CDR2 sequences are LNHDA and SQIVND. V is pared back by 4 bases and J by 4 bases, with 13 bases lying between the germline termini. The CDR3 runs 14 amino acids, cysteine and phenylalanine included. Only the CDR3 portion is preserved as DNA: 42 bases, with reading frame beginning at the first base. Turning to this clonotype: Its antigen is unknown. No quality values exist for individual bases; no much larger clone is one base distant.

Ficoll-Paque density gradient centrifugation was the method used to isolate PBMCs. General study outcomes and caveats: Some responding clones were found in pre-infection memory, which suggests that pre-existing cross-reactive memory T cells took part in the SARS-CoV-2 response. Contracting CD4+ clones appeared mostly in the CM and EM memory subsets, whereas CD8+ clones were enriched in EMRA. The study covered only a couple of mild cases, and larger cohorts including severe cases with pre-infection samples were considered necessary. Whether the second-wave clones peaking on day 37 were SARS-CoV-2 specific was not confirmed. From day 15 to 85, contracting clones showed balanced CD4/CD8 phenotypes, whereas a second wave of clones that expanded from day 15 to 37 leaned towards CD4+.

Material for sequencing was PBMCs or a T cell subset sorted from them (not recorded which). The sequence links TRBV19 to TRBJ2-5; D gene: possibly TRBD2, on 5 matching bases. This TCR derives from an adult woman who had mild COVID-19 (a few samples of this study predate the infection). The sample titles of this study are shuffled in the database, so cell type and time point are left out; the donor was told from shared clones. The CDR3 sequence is CASSTRGSTETQYF. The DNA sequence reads TGTGCCAGTAGTACTCGGGGTAGCACAGAGACCCAGTACTTC.